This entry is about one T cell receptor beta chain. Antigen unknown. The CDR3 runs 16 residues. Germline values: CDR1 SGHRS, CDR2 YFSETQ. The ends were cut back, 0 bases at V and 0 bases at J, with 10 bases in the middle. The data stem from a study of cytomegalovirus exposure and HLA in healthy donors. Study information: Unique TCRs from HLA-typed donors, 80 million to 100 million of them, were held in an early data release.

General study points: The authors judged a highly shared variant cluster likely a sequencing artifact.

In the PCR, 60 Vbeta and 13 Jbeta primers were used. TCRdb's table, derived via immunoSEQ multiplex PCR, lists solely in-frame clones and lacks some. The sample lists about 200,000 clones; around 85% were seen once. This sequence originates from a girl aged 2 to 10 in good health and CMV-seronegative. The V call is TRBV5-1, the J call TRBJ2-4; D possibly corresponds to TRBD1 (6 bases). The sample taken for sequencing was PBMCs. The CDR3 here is CASSLEAGVAKNIQYF. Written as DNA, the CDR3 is TGCGCCAGCAGCTTGGAGGCAGGGGTAGCCAAAAACATTCAGTACTTC.